These 32 T cell receptor beta chains came from one sample sequenced in a study of cytomegalovirus exposure and HLA in healthy donors. The PCR had 60 Vbeta and 13 Jbeta primers. Method: immunoSEQ multiplex PCR; TCRdb's copy keeps in-frame clones and lacks some. The sample lists some 190,000 clones, 76% occurring once. Sequencing was carried out using PBMCs. The receptors were sampled from a man aged 18-30 years in good health and CMV-seronegative.

The rearrangement joins TRBV28 to TRBJ1-5; 7 bases line up with TRBD1. Germline V CDR1 and CDR2: MDHEN, SYDVKM. This CDR3 is 16 amino acids long. V shed 3 bases and J 7 bases; nucleotides not matched to a gene: 12. In DNA, the CDR3 is TGTGCCAGCAGTTTCTCAACAGGGGTTATGAACCAGCCCCAGCATTTT. This encodes CASSFSTGVMNQPQHF.

This clone was counted only a few times. V usage is TRBV7-9 and J usage is TRBJ1-1; 8 positions match TRBD1. Germline V gives CDR1 SEHNR, CDR2 FQNEAQ (reference sequence). Germline trimming cut 3 bases from V and 2 bases from J; bases unmatched to any gene: 2. The CDR3 covers 14 residues. CDR3 protein: CASSFGQGNTEAFF. The CDR3 DNA reads TGTGCCAGCAGCTTCGGACAGGGCAACACTGAAGCTTTCTTT.

The rearrangement uses TRBV29-1 and TRBJ1-1; 7 positions match TRBD1. V gave up 8 bases and J gave up 1 base; unmatched junction bases: 7. Per the germline V gene, CDR1 is SQVTM and CDR2 is ANQGSEA. The CDR3 has 13 residues. CDR3 bases: TGCAGCCCGAAGGGACAGTCGAACACTGAAGCTTTCTTT. This encodes CSPKGQSNTEAFF.

In its sample, this clone was seen once. This chain connects TRBV27 to TRBJ2-2, with 9 bases identical to TRBD2. V shed 7 bases and J 6 bases; nucleotides not matched to a gene: 9. CDR1 and CDR2 from the germline V gene are MNHEY and SMNVEV (reference sequence). The CDR3 covers 15 residues. DNA for the CDR3: TGTGCCAGCACCAAGACTAGCGGCGGGTCCGGGGAGCTGTTTTTT. Its translation: CASTKTSGGSGELFF.

The chain uses TRBV27 and TRBJ2-2, with D tentatively TRBD2 (6 bases). Trimming removed 3 bases at V and 6 bases at J, with 8 bases between. From germline, CDR1 is MNHEY and CDR2 SMNVEV (reference sequence). The CDR3 covers 13 residues. In DNA, the CDR3 is TGTGCCAGCAGTTTTGCGGGATCCGGGGAGCTGTTTTTT. This encodes CASSFAGSGELFF.

This clone was counted a single time. The chain joins TRBV7-3 to TRBJ2-5, with D maybe TRBD2 (5 bases). Per germline, CDR1 SGHTA and CDR2 FQGTGA. The V end lost 5 bases, the J end lost 3 bases, and 10 bases lay between the germline ends. There are 13 residues in the CDR3. The CDR3 DNA sequence: TGTGCCAGCAGCCCTACTAGGGAAGAGACCCAGTACTTC. Residues: CASSPTREETQYF.

This clone was found a few times. The conserved final phenylalanine or tryptophan is absent from the CDR3, which likely points to a read error. It is unclear where the CDR3 begins or ends on the DNA, so no DNA is shown, and the CDR3 is as TCRdb lists it. The genes are TRBV7-9 and TRBJ2-6; TRBD2, the D gene given by the table, was not confirmed from the DNA. The CDR3 is made up of 9 amino acids, end residues included. Germline values: CDR1 SEHNR, CDR2 FQNEAQ (reference sequence). CDR3 residues: CASSSAGAP.

V gene TRBV6-5 combines with J gene TRBJ1-2; maybe TRBD1 (6 bases). Germline CDR1 MNHEY, CDR2 SVGAGI. This CDR3 spans 14 amino acids. V was clipped by 5 bases and J by 4 bases, with 14 bases between them. Here the CDR3 DNA reads TGTGCCAGCAGTGAGACCGGGACACTCTATGGCTACACCTTC. It specifies CASSETGTLYGYTF.

This sequence joins TRBV2 and TRBJ2-2, with 8 bases that match TRBD2. Germline V gives CDR1 SNHLY, CDR2 FYNNEI. The J segment lost 5 bases and the V segment lost 6 bases, leaving 5 bases of the junction unmatched. The CDR3 spans 14 residues. The CDR3 nucleotides read TGTGCCAGCAGGGCACAGCGGGGGACCGGGGAGCTGTTTTTT. It codes for CASRAQRGTGELFF.

This clone appeared once. The chain combines TRBV5-4 with TRBJ2-7; the match to TRBD2 covers 9 bases. Germline-derived CDR1 and CDR2 are SGHNT and YYREEE (reference sequence). CDR3 length: 14 residues. V was pared by 3 bases and J by 2 bases, with 3 bases of the junction left unmatched. CDR3 sequence (DNA): TGTGCCAGCAGCTATAGCGGGGGCACCTACGAGCAGTACTTC. Its translation is CASSYSGGTYEQYF. The variable domain in full, completed from reference TRBV5-4 and TRBJ2-7, reads ETGVTQSPTHLIKTRGQQVTLRCSSQSGHNTVSWYQQALGQGPQFIFQYYREEENGRGNFPPRFSGLQFPNYSSELNVNALELDDSALYLCASSYSGGTYEQYFGPGTRLTVT.

In DNA form, the CDR3 reads TGTGCCAGTAGTACCTTGAACACTGAAGCTTTCTTT. Amino acids: CASSTLNTEAFF. The chain carries TRBV19 and TRBJ1-1; D call uncertain. This CDR3 spans 12 amino acids. V was trimmed by 4 bases and J by 0 bases, leaving 3 bases between them. Germline CDR1 is LNHDA and CDR2 is SQIVND (reference sequence).

The chain couples TRBV7-3 to TRBJ1-5, with TRBD1 as a possible D gene (5 bases). V shed 0 bases and J shed 2 bases, with 11 bases lying between them. Germline V gene data show CDR1 as SGHTA and CDR2 as FQGTGA. CDR3 length: 16 residues. CDR3 DNA sequence: TGTGCCAGCAGCTTAACTGGGGCTGGGGGCAATCAGCCCCAGCATTTT. Translated, it gives CASSLTGAGGNQPQHF. The variable domain in full, with the rest retrieved from reference TRBV7-3 and TRBJ1-5, is GAGVSQTPSNKVTEKGKYVELRCDPISGHTALYWYRQSLGQGPEFLIYFQGTGAADDSGLPNDRFFAVRPEGSVSTLKIQRTERGDSAVYLCASSLTGAGGNQPQHFGDGTRLSIL.

This chain links TRBV15 with TRBJ2-7; D might be TRBD1 (5 bases). Between the trimmed V and J ends, which lost 0 bases and 0 bases, there was a span of 12 bases. CDR1 LNHNV and CDR2 YYDKDF come from the germline V gene (reference sequence). CDR3 length: 16 residues. The CDR3: CATSRDLGATSYEQYF. Here the CDR3 DNA reads TGTGCCACCAGCAGAGATCTTGGGGCTACCTCCTACGAGCAGTACTTC.

This clone came up a few times. The chain uses TRBV11-1 and TRBJ2-5, with D possibly matching TRBD2 (7 bases). Deletions cut 2 bases from V and 5 bases from J, with 15 bases between. The germline CDR1 and CDR2 sequences are SGHAT and FQDESV (reference sequence). The CDR3 contains 15 residues. The CDR3 reads CASSLITGRGETQYF. The CDR3, as DNA: TGTGCCAGCAGCTTAATCACAGGGCGGGGGGAGACCCAGTACTTC. Full variable domain (missing parts from reference TRBV11-1 and TRBJ2-5): EAEVAQSPRYKITEKSQAVAFWCDPISGHATLYWYRQILGQGPELLVQFQDESVVDDSQLPKDRFSAERLKGVDSTLKIQPAELGDSAMYLCASSLITGRGETQYFGPGTRLLVL.

The chain is built from TRBV11-2 and TRBJ1-1, with 7 positions matching TRBD1. V trimming: 2 bases; J trimming: 6 bases; junction bases outside the gene matches: 9. Germline V CDR1 and CDR2: SGHAT, FQNNGV. The CDR3 has 15 residues. The CDR3 here is CASSLYGQGVSEAFF. CDR3 coding DNA: TGTGCCAGCAGCTTATATGGGCAGGGGGTCTCTGAAGCTTTCTTT.

As to this clone: The germline gene is not matched at one end of the junction; a read error may be the cause. V usage is TRBV9 and J usage is TRBJ2-5; 7 bases line up with TRBD2. The CDR3 is 15 amino acids. Germline CDR1 and CDR2: SGDLS and YYNGEE. CDR3 protein: CASSVSGTKQEPQYF. The DNA for the CDR3 is TGTGCCAGCAGCGTATCAGGGACTAAGCAAGAGCCCCAGTACTTC.

This chain links TRBV6-5 with TRBJ1-3, with unresolved D. This CDR3 contains 16 residues. Deletions cut 3 bases from V and 5 bases from J, with 17 bases between. From germline, CDR1 is MNHEY and CDR2 SVGAGI. The CDR3 loop reads CASSYSLTSSRNTIYF. CDR3 bases: TGTGCCAGCAGTTATAGCTTGACCTCTTCCAGAAACACCATATATTTT.

V and J are TRBV6-6 and TRBJ1-5, with D tentatively TRBD1 (5 bases). The length of the CDR3 is 14 residues. V gave up 10 bases and J gave up 3 bases, with 16 bases separating them. Germline V gene data show CDR1 as MNHNY and CDR2 as SVGAGI (reference sequence). CDR3 DNA sequence: TGTGCCAACGCGGGGAGACAGCCCAATCAGCCCCAGCATTTT. It yields the protein CANAGRQPNQPQHF.

Only one count was recorded for this clone. The chain couples TRBV28 to TRBJ2-3; 10 bases fit TRBD1. Losses at the gene ends were 4 bases for V and 0 bases for J; bases not matched to a gene: 16. Germline values: CDR1 MDHEN, CDR2 SYDVKM. This CDR3 spans 20 amino acids. CDR3: CASSSRDRGPLPASTDTQYF. The CDR3 DNA reads TGTGCCAGCAGTTCCCGGGACAGGGGTCCCCTTCCCGCTAGCACAGATACGCAGTATTTT.

This chain joins TRBV7-2 and TRBJ2-3; unclear D gene. CDR1 and CDR2 from the germline V gene are SGHTA and FQGNSA. V was shortened by 3 bases and J by 0 bases, with 4 bases between the two germline ends. The CDR3 is made up of 13 amino acids. In DNA form, the CDR3 reads TGTGCCAGCAGCTTTCAGAGCACAGATACGCAGTATTTT. Translating gives CASSFQSTDTQYF.

V gene TRBV10-3 combines with J gene TRBJ2-7; a weak D match, TRBD1 (5 bases). Trimming removed 6 bases from V and 2 bases from J, with 14 bases in between. In germline, CDR1 is ENHRY, CDR2 SYGVKD. The CDR3 length is 14 residues. CDR3 amino acids: CAISLTEHPYEQYF. The CDR3 DNA follows: TGTGCCATCAGCTTGACAGAACACCCCTACGAGCAGTACTTC.

In this sample, this clone turned up a few times. The chain uses TRBV19 and TRBJ1-5, with a weak D call TRBD1 (5 bases). This CDR3 region has 12 residues. V lost 3 bases and J 10 bases, leaving 10 bases between the germline ends. Germline lookup yields CDR1 LNHDA and CDR2 SQIVND (reference sequence). The CDR3 loop reads CASSIEGAPQHF. The CDR3 DNA is TGTGCCAGTAGTATCGAAGGGGCACCCCAGCATTTT.

V gene TRBV18 combines with J gene TRBJ2-2; the match to TRBD2 covers 10 bases. From germline, CDR1 is KGHSH and CDR2 LQKENI. The CDR3 consists of 17 residues. Unmatched junction bases numbered 5, after V lost 2 bases and J lost 2 bases. CDR3: CASSPRGLASNTGELFF. The CDR3, as DNA: TGTGCCAGCTCACCAAGGGGACTAGCGAGCAACACCGGGGAGCTGTTTTTT. Full variable domain (rest looked up from reference TRBV18 and TRBJ2-2): NAGVMQNPRHLVRRRGQEARLRCSPMKGHSHVYWYRQLPEEGLKFMVYLQKENIIDESGMPKERFSAEFPKEGPSILRIQQVVRGDSAAYFCASSPRGLASNTGELFFGEGSRLTVL.

The V call is TRBV2, the J call TRBJ1-4, with 11 bases identical to TRBD1. The CDR3 contains 14 residues. Trimming removed 7 bases from V and 7 bases from J; junction bases left unmatched: 5. CDR1 SNHLY and CDR2 FYNNEI come from the germline V gene. CDR3 sequence (DNA): TGTGCCAGCATGGGGGGGACAGGGGGTGAAAAACTGTTTTTT. Its protein product is CASMGGTGGEKLFF.

The V call is TRBV11-1, the J call TRBJ2-5, with unresolved D. In germline, CDR1 is SGHAT, CDR2 FQDESV (reference sequence). V gave up 1 base and J gave up 5 bases, with 11 bases separating them. The CDR3 consists of 14 residues. Written as DNA, the CDR3 is TGTGCCAGCAGCTTAGATGGCGGAACCGAGACCCAGTACTTC. This gives the protein CASSLDGGTETQYF. Supplemented by reference TRBV11-1 and TRBJ2-5, the full variable domain reads EAEVAQSPRYKITEKSQAVAFWCDPISGHATLYWYRQILGQGPELLVQFQDESVVDDSQLPKDRFSAERLKGVDSTLKIQPAELGDSAMYLCASSLDGGTETQYFGPGTRLLVL.

The CDR3 loop reads CASSLGLMSGKGDEQFF. The CDR3 DNA reads as TGCGCCAGCAGCTTGGGTCTAATGAGCGGGAAGGGCGATGAGCAGTTCTTC. V and J are TRBV5-1 and TRBJ2-1; TRBD2 agrees at 7 bases. V dropped 0 bases and J dropped 8; count of bases not matched to a gene: 14. CDR3 length: 17 amino acids. Germline V gives CDR1 SGHRS, CDR2 YFSETQ.

In this sample, this clone turned up a few times. This chain connects TRBV5-1 to TRBJ1-4; a possible D gene is TRBD1 (6 bases). V shed 4 bases and J shed 7 bases, with 14 bases lying between them. The CDR3 runs 14 residues. Germline values: CDR1 SGHRS, CDR2 YFSETQ. The DNA for the CDR3 is TGCGCCAGCAGCCAACAGGGAGGGGGTGAAAAACTGTTTTTT. Translating it yields CASSQQGGGEKLFF. The full variable domain, in which reference TRBV5-1 and TRBJ1-4 provide the parts outside the CDR3, is KAGVTQTPRYLIKTRGQQVTLSCSPISGHRSVSWYQQTPGQGLQFLFEYFSETQRNKGNFPGRFSGRQFSNSRSEMNVSTLELGDSALYLCASSQQGGGEKLFFGSGTQLSVL.

The chain joins TRBV25-1 to TRBJ1-1; 11 bases are shared with TRBD1. In germline, CDR1 is MGHDK, CDR2 SYGVNS. CDR3 length: 17 amino acids. V shed 3 bases, J shed 8 bases, and the junction held 14 bases outside the gene matches. The CDR3 DNA reads as TGTGCCAGCAGTGATGAGGGACAGGGGGACCGGATCTCCGAAGCTTTCTTT. It specifies CASSDEGQGDRISEAFF.

V and J are TRBV4-2 and TRBJ2-2, with D uncertain. Germline-derived CDR1 and CDR2 are LGHNA and YNFKEQ. V lost 0 bases to trimming and J lost 5 bases, with 7 bases between them. The CDR3 length is 14 residues. The DNA for the CDR3 is TGTGCCAGCAGCCAAGATGTAGTGACCGGGGAGCTGTTTTTT. Amino acids: CASSQDVVTGELFF.

This clone occurred a few times. The chain combines TRBV7-6 with TRBJ1-5; TRBD1 agrees at 8 bases. The germline CDR1 and CDR2 sequences are SGHVS and FNYEAQ. The CDR3 runs to 15 residues. The V segment lost 3 bases and the J segment 3 bases; nucleotides outside the gene matches: 4. The DNA for the CDR3 is TGTGCCAGCAGCTTTGGGACAGGAGACAATCAGCCCCAGCATTTT. Its translation: CASSFGTGDNQPQHF.

This clone was picked up one time. The chain is built from TRBV11-2 and TRBJ1-2; weak D call: TRBD1 (5 bases). V was pared by 0 bases and J by 4 bases, with 12 bases between. Germline lookup yields CDR1 SGHAT and CDR2 FQNNGV. This CDR3 spans 15 amino acids. The CDR3 protein is CASSLDRDSVYGYTF. CDR3 nucleotides: TGTGCCAGCAGCTTAGATAGAGACAGTGTCTATGGCTACACCTTC.

A remark on this clone: A junction end diverges from the germline sequence, so it may reflect a read error. The sample contains more than one DNA sequence encoding this CDR3. This chain connects TRBV5-1 to TRBJ2-3; the match to TRBD2 covers 13 bases. CDR3 length: 18 residues. From germline, CDR1 is SGHRS and CDR2 YFSETQ. Here the CDR3 reads CASSWRTSGSSLTDTQYF. The CDR3 DNA reads as TGCGCCAGCAGCTGGAGGACTAGCGGGAGTTCCTTAACAGATACACAGTATTTT.